One sample yielded the 9 T cell receptor beta chains listed below, sequenced in a study of Graves' ophthalmopathy and Graves' hyperthyroidism. CDR3 regions of TCR beta were amplified from RNA transcripts. Second-round multiplex PCR came after a first-round RT-PCR that employed HTBI primers. TCRdb reanalysed the multiplex PCR reads using MiXCR and keeps one entry per CDR3 protein. The sample shows approximately 540,000 distinct CDR3 sequences, about 35% of them seen only once. Sequenced input: peripheral blood or thyroid tissue (not recorded which). These receptor sequences come from an adult man with Graves' hyperthyroidism.

Note on this clonotype: Here the CDR3 omits its conserved ending phenylalanine or tryptophan, so a read error is the likely source. The rearrangement links TRBV12-3 or TRBV12-4 to TRBJ1-3; no clear D. The CDR3 extends over 15 amino acids. CDR3: CASGYWTARRDTIYL. The DNA for the CDR3 is TGTGCTAGTGGTTACTGGACGGCACGCCGGGACACCATATATTTG.

About this clonotype itself: A much larger clone lies one base from this, so it may be a read error. The chain carries TRBV20-1 and TRBJ2-5; 9 bases are shared with TRBD2. Germline CDR1 is DFQATT and CDR2 is SNEGSKA (reference sequence). This CDR3 is built from 14 residues. V was pared by 0 bases and J by 3 bases, with 2 bases of the junction left unmatched. The CDR3 region has the DNA TGCAGTGCTAGAGAGGGACTAGCCAAAGAGACCCAGTACTTC. Amino acid sequence: CSAREGLAKETQYF.

Regarding this clonotype: Being one base from a much bigger clone, this may be a read error. DNA of the CDR3: TGTGCCAGCAGTTTGATGATTAGCAATCAGCCCCAGCGTTTT. It yields the protein CASSLMISNQPQRF. This chain connects TRBV12-3 or TRBV12-4 to TRBJ1-5; no clear D gene. The CDR3 contains 14 residues.

This clonotype has at least ten counts. This rearrangement joins TRBV2 to TRBJ2-7; TRBD1 aligns across 7 bases. With V trimmed by 5 bases and J by 2 bases, 6 bases remained unmatched. The CDR3 covers 14 residues. Germline V gene lookup returns CDR1 SNHLY and CDR2 FYNNEI. The CDR3 reads CASSQWTGPYEQYF. The CDR3 DNA reads TGTGCCAGCAGTCAATGGACAGGACCCTACGAGCAGTACTTC.

This clonotype was observed at least ten times. V gene TRBV9 combines with J gene TRBJ2-5; 7 nucleotides match TRBD1. This CDR3 spans 16 amino acids. Trimming removed 0 bases from V and 0 bases from J; junction bases left unmatched: 5. CDR1 and CDR2 from the germline V gene are SGDLS and YYNGEE. The CDR3, as DNA: TGTGCCAGCAGCGTAGCGGGCAGGGGGTACCAAGAGACCCAGTACTTC. Translated: CASSVAGRGYQETQYF.

This clonotype was seen many times. The chain has TRBV7-6 and TRBJ2-7; 8 positions agree with TRBD2. CDR3 length equals 18 residues. Germline loops: CDR1 SGHVS, CDR2 FNYEAQ. The V segment lost 1 base and the J segment 2 bases; nucleotides outside the gene matches: 13. CDR3 in DNA: TGTGCCAGCAGCTTAGTTGGCCCGGGGGGTAGCGGGACCTACGAGCAGTACTTC. This translates into CASSLVGPGGSGTYEQYF. Full variable domain (outside the CDR3, taken from reference TRBV7-6 and TRBJ2-7): GAGVSQSPRYKVTKRGQDVALRCDPISGHVSLYWYRQALGQGPEFLTYFNYEAQQDKSGLPNDRFSAERPEGSISTLTIQRTEQRDSAMYRCASSLVGPGGSGTYEQYFGPGTRLTVT.

V is TRBV20-1 and J is TRBJ1-1; weak D call: TRBD1 (5 bases). The CDR3 totals 11 residues. Trimming removed 8 bases at V and 2 bases at J, with 9 bases between. Per germline, CDR1 DFQATT and CDR2 SNEGSKA (reference sequence). The CDR3 bases are TGCAGTCGTCAGGGAAACACTGAAGCTTTCTTT. Translating gives CSRQGNTEAFF.

This clonotype has only a few counts. The rearrangement links TRBV24-1 to TRBJ1-5; possible D gene TRBD1, 5 bases. The V gene lost 10 bases and the J gene lost 3 bases, with 15 bases spanning the gap. There are 14 residues in the CDR3. The germline V gene has CDR1 KGHDR and CDR2 SFDVKD. The CDR3 DNA reads as TGTGCCACAGGGGCTCCTGGAAACAATCAGCCCCAGCATTTT. As protein: CATGAPGNNQPQHF.

This clonotype was observed a few times. The junction departs from germline at one end; a sequencing error may be responsible. The J gene is TRBJ1-4, the V gene TRBV9; D is unclear. Germline V gene lookup returns CDR1 SGDLS and CDR2 YYNGEE. CDR3 length: 12 residues. CDR3 amino acids: CASSVDRGGLNF. The CDR3 DNA is TGTGCCAGCAGCGTAGACCGGGGTGGCCTAAACTTT. Variable domain in full (rest from reference TRBV9 and TRBJ1-4): DSGVTQTPKHLITATGQRVTLRCSPRSGDLSVYWYQQSLDQGLQFLIQYYNGEERAKGNILERFSAQQFPDLHSELNLSSLELGDSALYFCASSVDRGGLNFGSGTQLSVL.